This T cell receptor (beta chain) was recorded in a study of blood T cells in healthy people across ages. Whole-study results and caveats: Reliance upon unsorted PBMCs precluded definitive naive versus antigen-experienced comparison.

This clonotype turned up a few times. No antigen is known for it. Alongside a J-beta primer mix, a sample-barcoded 5' primer served in a second PCR lasting about 7 to 11 cycles. Template switching added a 12-random-nucleotide identifier to every cDNA molecule. There were at least 2.5 million CDR3-containing paired-end reads obtained from each sample. TCRdb re-analysed the 5' RACE reads in MiXCR, keeping a single row per CDR3 protein. The top ten hold 11% of the sample, which has about 1.6 million distinct CDR3 sequences, 34% seen once. The length of the CDR3 is 14 residues. Germline lookup yields CDR1 SGHAT and CDR2 FQNNGV. V was pared by 1 base and J by 15 bases, with 19 bases between.

This chain joins TRBV11-2 and TRBJ2-1; D possibly corresponds to TRBD1 (6 bases). Input material: blood. The TCR originated in a woman younger than 45 in good health. In DNA form, the CDR3 reads TGTGCCAGCAGCTTAGTCGAATCACAGGGTGGGCCGTTCTTC. Translating gives CASSLVESQGGPFF.